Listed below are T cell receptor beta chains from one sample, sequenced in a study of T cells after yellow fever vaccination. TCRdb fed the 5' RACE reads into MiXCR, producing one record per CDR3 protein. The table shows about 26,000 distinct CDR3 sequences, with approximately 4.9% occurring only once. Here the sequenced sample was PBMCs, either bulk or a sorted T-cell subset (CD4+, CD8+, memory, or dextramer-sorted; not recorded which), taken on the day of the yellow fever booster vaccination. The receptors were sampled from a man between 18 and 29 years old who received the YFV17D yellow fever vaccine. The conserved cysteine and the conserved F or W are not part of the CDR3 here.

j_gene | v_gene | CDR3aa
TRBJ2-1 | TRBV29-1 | SVDVASGGASYNEQF
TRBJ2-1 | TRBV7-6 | ASSRTGTSERYEQF
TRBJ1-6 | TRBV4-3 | ASSQAGGDNSPLH
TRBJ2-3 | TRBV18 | ASSPLTSGGAGPDTQY
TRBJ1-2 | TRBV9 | ASSVDSRDYGYT
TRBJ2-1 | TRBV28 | ASSSGVSSYNEQF
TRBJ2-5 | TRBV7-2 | ASSSAWRSYQETQY
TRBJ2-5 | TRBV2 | ASRPTSGVQETQY
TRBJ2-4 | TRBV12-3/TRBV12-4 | ASSRLAGGPAPKNIQY
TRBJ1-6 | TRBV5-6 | ASSLGLGGSPLH
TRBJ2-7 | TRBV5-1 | ASYPLPSGASYEQY
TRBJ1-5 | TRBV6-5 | ASSFLGQPQH
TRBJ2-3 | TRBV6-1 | ASSEARRGLTDTQY
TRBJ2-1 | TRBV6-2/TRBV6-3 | ASSLARFNEQF
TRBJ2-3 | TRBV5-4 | ASSVQGATDTQY
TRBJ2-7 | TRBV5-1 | ASRGGGQLFNSYEQY
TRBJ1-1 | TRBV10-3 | AISRDRGIVF
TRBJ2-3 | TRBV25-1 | ASSEGLAGAKLIPTSTDTQY